Listed below are T cell receptor beta chains from one sample, sequenced in a study of blood T cell repertoires in COVID-19. The method was immunoSEQ multiplex PCR; TCRdb's version includes in-frame clones alone and lacks a portion of them. This table holds fewer than 300,000 clones, about four fifths found once. The specimen sequenced was PBMCs or T cells enriched from blood (not recorded which). These receptors were collected from a man in his forties who had been exposed to COVID-19. Each CDR3 is given with its conserved first and last residue. D genes are given only for firm matches. A clone size is listed for some rows: how often the clone was seen (once, few, many), or a class if it is expanded.

TRBV30,TRBJ2-6,18,.,.,CAWSPLPVAVSGANVLTF,TGTGCCTGGAGTCCTCTCCCGGTCGCGGTCTCTGGGGCCAACGTCCTGACTTTC
TRBV15,TRBJ2-3,17,.,TRBD1,CATSTKTGGIYTDTQYF,TGTGCCACCAGCACCAAAACAGGGGGAATATACACAGATACGCAGTATTTT
TRBV6-5,TRBJ2-1,15,.,TRBD2,CASKEWTSGTNEQFF,TGTGCCAGCAAGGAGTGGACTAGCGGGACCAATGAGCAGTTCTTC
TRBV6-5,TRBJ2-3,15,.,TRBD2,CASKGTSGSTDTQYF,TGTGCCAGCAAGGGGACTAGCGGTAGCACAGATACGCAGTATTTT
TRBV13,TRBJ2-1,19,.,TRBD1,CASSAEGTGGTLEFNEQFF,TGTGCCAGCAGCGCCGAAGGGACAGGGGGCACCTTAGAATTCAATGAGCAGTTCTTC
TRBV9,TRBJ2-1,15,.,.,CASSADTSSYNEQFF,TGTGCCAGCAGCGCGGACACCAGCTCCTACAATGAGCAGTTCTTC
TRBV30,TRBJ1-1,12,.,.,CAGLIGDTEAFF,TGTGCCGGACTCATCGGGGACACAGAAGCTTTCTTT
TRBV15,TRBJ1-1,15,.,.,CATIQTGARVTEAFF,TGTGCCACCATACAGACTGGGGCTCGGGTCACTGAAGCTTTCTTT
TRBV7-9,TRBJ2-7,13,.,.,CASSLREFYEQYF,TGTGCCAGCAGCTTAAGGGAGTTCTACGAGCAGTACTTC
TRBV29-1,TRBJ1-1,13,.,.,CSVVRTANTEAFF,TGCAGCGTAGTCCGGACAGCGAACACTGAAGCTTTCTTT
TRBV9,TRBJ2-5,15,few,TRBD1,CASSVVGQGRETQYF,TGTGCCAGCAGCGTAGTGGGACAGGGACGAGAGACCCAGTACTTC
TRBV6-5,TRBJ1-1,14,.,.,CASNPQVPFTEAFF,TGTGCCAGCAACCCACAGGTGCCCTTCACTGAAGCTTTCTTT
TRBV11-2,TRBJ2-3,13,.,.,CASSLDRQDTQYF,TGTGCCAGCAGCTTAGATCGACAGGATACGCAGTATTTT
TRBV29-1,TRBJ2-1,11,.,.,CSVEAPVEQFF,TGCAGCGTTGAAGCCCCAGTAGAGCAGTTCTTC
TRBV27,TRBJ2-1,13,.,TRBD2,CASMMGGSNEQFF,TGTGCCAGTATGATGGGGGGGTCCAATGAGCAGTTCTTC
TRBV14,TRBJ1-1,13,.,.,CASSQVPSTEAFF,TGTGCCAGCAGCCAAGTCCCCTCGACTGAAGCTTTCTTT
TRBV7-9,TRBJ2-3,13,.,.,CASSYGGQDTQYF,TGTGCCAGCAGCTACGGGGGGCAAGATACGCAGTATTTT
TRBV5-1,TRBJ2-7,16,once,TRBD2,CASSYTIAGGPLEQYF,TGCGCCAGCAGCTACACTATAGCGGGAGGGCCTTTAGAGCAGTACTTC
TRBV28,TRBJ1-2,18,few,TRBD1,CASSLSRDRGFANYGYTF,TGTGCCAGCAGTTTAAGCCGGGACAGGGGGTTCGCTAACTATGGCTACACCTTC
TRBV5-6,TRBJ2-3,13,.,.,CASSLDRADTQYF,TGTGCCAGCAGCTTGGACAGGGCAGATACGCAGTATTTT
TRBV6-5,TRBJ1-1,15,.,TRBD1,CASSGRQGPNTEAFF,TGTGCCAGCAGCGGGCGACAGGGCCCGAACACTGAAGCTTTCTTT
TRBV5-1,TRBJ1-1,16,.,TRBD1,CASSTIPGQGNTEAFF,TGCGCCAGCAGCACAATACCGGGACAGGGGAACACTGAAGCTTTCTTT
TRBV11-3,TRBJ1-3,15,few,.,CASSSGAHSGNTIYF,TGTGCCAGCAGCTCGGGAGCCCATTCTGGAAACACCATATATTTT
TRBV5-6,TRBJ1-2,17,.,.,CASSQNRNGQYFYGYTF,TGTGCCAGCAGTCAGAATCGTAACGGACAGTATTTCTATGGCTACACCTTC
TRBV30,TRBJ2-3,12,.,TRBD2,CAANLGGDTQYF,TGTGCCGCCAACCTCGGGGGGGATACGCAGTATTTT
TRBV12-3/TRBV12-4,TRBJ2-5,13,.,TRBD1,CASSWDRQETQYF,TGTGCCAGCAGTTGGGACAGACAAGAGACCCAGTACTTC
TRBV19,TRBJ2-2,13,.,.,CASQGRPTGELFF,TGTGCCAGCCAGGGCAGGCCGACCGGGGAGCTGTTTTTT
TRBV7-9,TRBJ1-3,16,once,.,CASSLAGQNFGNTIYF,TGTGCCAGCAGCTTAGCAGGACAGAATTTTGGAAACACCATATATTTT
TRBV7-2,TRBJ2-7,17,.,.,CASSSSGSGMSRNEQYF,TGTGCCAGCAGCTCCAGCGGGTCAGGGATGAGCAGAAACGAGCAGTACTTC
TRBV5-1,TRBJ1-2,13,few,TRBD1,CASSSGQGYGYTF,TGCGCCAGCAGCTCGGGACAGGGATATGGCTACACCTTC
TRBV18,TRBJ1-5,13,.,.,CASSPGSLQPQHF,TGTGCCAGCTCACCAGGGTCACTACAGCCCCAGCATTTT
TRBV24-1,TRBJ2-1,16,.,TRBD2,CATGTSGLLRTNEQFF,TGTGCCACCGGGACTAGCGGCTTGCTACGTACGAATGAGCAGTTCTTC
TRBV7-6,TRBJ2-5,15,.,.,CASSFRPGYQETQYF,TGTGCCAGCAGCTTCAGACCAGGGTACCAAGAGACCCAGTACTTC
TRBV19,TRBJ2-3,14,.,.,CASSNREPTDTQYF,TGTGCCAGTAGTAATCGGGAGCCCACAGATACGCAGTATTTT
TRBV6-5,TRBJ2-1,16,once,TRBD2,CASSYSTSGRGYEQFF,TGTGCCAGCAGTTACTCGACTAGCGGGAGAGGCTATGAGCAGTTCTTC
TRBV24-1,TRBJ1-5,12,few,.,CATSVKNQPQHF,TGTGCCACCAGTGTCAAAAATCAGCCCCAGCATTTT
TRBV7-2,TRBJ2-2,16,few,TRBD2,CASSLGGLANTGELFF,TGTGCCAGCAGCTTAGGGGGACTAGCGAACACCGGGGAGCTGTTTTTT
TRBV11-3,TRBJ2-7,15,once,.,CASSLWAGESYEQYF,TGTGCCAGCAGCTTGTGGGCAGGGGAGTCCTACGAGCAGTACTTC
TRBV19,TRBJ2-3,15,medium-sized,TRBD2,CASRVAGAGTDTQYF,TGTGCCAGTAGGGTAGCGGGAGCAGGGACAGATACGCAGTATTTT
TRBV18,TRBJ1-2,13,.,.,CASSPGSNYGYTF,TGTGCCAGCTCACCTGGTAGTAACTATGGCTACACCTTC